The source of this TCR beta chain is a study of blood T cell repertoires in COVID-19. Study as a whole: Nucleic acid was either cDNA or gDNA, and it came from T cells, B-cell-depleted T cells, or PBMCs.

Germline CDR1 reads SGHDT; CDR2 reads YYEEEE. The trim removed 4 bases at V and 2 bases at J, leaving 2 bases unmatched. The CDR3 extends over 13 amino acids. Of note for this clone: Other DNA variants within this sample encode the same CDR3.

Clones were read by immunoSEQ multiplex PCR, and TCRdb kept only the in-frame ones, dropping some. The sample shows fewer than 85,000 clones, approximately 74% of them seen only once. The sequencing sample was made of peripheral blood. The sequence was collected from a human donor with acute or convalescent COVID-19. The donor label of this sample is uncertain. The chain recombines TRBV5-6 with TRBJ2-5; 7 bases line up with TRBD1. This chain's CDR3 is CASSVGQQETQYF. The CDR3 coding sequence is TGTGCCAGCAGCGTGGGACAGCAAGAGACCCAGTACTTC.